This TCR beta chain was obtained from a study of blood T cell repertoires in COVID-19. As for the study in general: Both acute and convalescent COVID-19 samples were obtained from the United States, Italy and Spain. T cells, B-cell-depleted T cells, or PBMCs provided the cDNA or gDNA that served as material.

V trimming: 5 bases; J trimming: 4 bases; junction bases outside the gene matches: 7. The CDR3 totals 16 residues. Per the germline V gene, CDR1 is SGHRS and CDR2 is YFSETQ. Source study methods: Estimation of nucleated cell counts was performed using reference gene primer amplification. Using immunoSEQ multiplex PCR, the repertoire was profiled, and TCRdb retains in-frame clones only, with some absent. That table is the source of V, J and clone size, and D and trimming were worked out from the DNA. The sample lists some 290,000 clones, 85% to 90% occurring once. This receptor was taken from a man in his late teens or twenties with active or convalescent COVID-19. Sequencing used peripheral blood. The chain carries TRBV5-1 and TRBJ2-2; 11 bases agree with TRBD2. CDR3 bases: TGCGCCAGCAGTTTCCGACTAGCGGGATCCACCGGGGAGCTGTTTTTT. Encoded protein: CASSFRLAGSTGELFF.